Below are 20 T cell receptor beta chains sequenced from a single sample in a study of OX40 agonist ivuxolimab in advanced cancers. Clones were sequenced by immunoSEQ multiplex PCR, and TCRdb holds only the in-frame ones, with some missing. The table shows 100,000 or so clones, with roughly nine tenths occurring only once. This specimen consisted of CD4+ or CD8+ T cells sorted from blood, obtained in a trial of the OX40 agonist ivuxolimab. The receptor source for this set is an adult with an advanced solid tumor such as melanoma, head and neck, liver or kidney cancer.

This clone was detected once. The genes are TRBV1 and TRBJ2-5; the table's D gene call, TRBD2, was not cross checked with the DNA. TRBV1 is labeled a pseudogene. CDR3 length: 22 residues. The CDR3 region is CTSSQEAGAVDLGERDGGTQYF. Here the CDR3 DNA reads TGCACCAGCAGCCAAGAAGCGGGAGCTGTAGATTTAGGCGAGCGGGACGGAGGGACCCAGTACTTC.

The chain uses TRBV5-1 and TRBJ1-2, with D unresolved. V lost 0 bases, J lost 2 bases, and 2 bases lay in between. CDR3 length: 12 residues. Looked up from germline, CDR1 is SGHRS and CDR2 is YFSETQ. The DNA for the CDR3 is TGCGCCAGCAGCTTGGACAACTATGGCTACACCTTC. Translated, it gives CASSLDNYGYTF.

Here the CDR3 reads CASSSGTQGYGYTF. CDR3 bases: TGTGCCAGCAGCTCAGGAACGCAGGGATATGGCTACACCTTC. The chain employs TRBV7-9 and TRBJ1-2; possibly TRBD1 for D (5 bases). The CDR3 is 14 residues long. V was clipped by 4 bases and J by 5 bases, with 14 bases between them. Germline loops: CDR1 SEHNR, CDR2 FQNEAQ (reference sequence).

The chain combines TRBV4-1 with TRBJ1-4, with 7 bases fitting TRBD1. Germline V CDR1 and CDR2: MGHRA, YSYEKL. There are 17 residues in the CDR3. V lost 4 bases and J lost 6; bases outside the gene matches: 14. In DNA, the CDR3 is TGCGCCAGCAGCCGCAGATCCCCCAGGGGGGCTGATGAAAAACTGTTTTTT. Protein product: CASSRRSPRGADEKLFF.

V usage is TRBV11-3 and J usage is TRBJ2-2, with TRBD1 matching over 8 bases. The CDR3 is made up of 15 amino acids. Trimming removed 5 bases from V and 2 bases from J; junction bases left unmatched: 4. CDR1 is SGHNT, CDR2 YENEEA, per germline. The CDR3 region has the DNA TGTGCCAGCAGCCTAGGACAGGGCAACACCGGGGAGCTGTTTTTT. This codes for CASSLGQGNTGELFF.

This clone was observed once. This chain connects TRBV28 to TRBJ2-7; 11 bases are a match to TRBD2. The germline V gene has CDR1 MDHEN and CDR2 SYDVKM. V shed 3 bases, J shed 4 bases, and the junction held 5 bases outside the gene matches. The CDR3 has 15 residues. CDR3 protein: CASSFSSGRLYEQYF. The CDR3 coding sequence is TGTGCCAGCAGTTTCTCTAGCGGGAGGCTATACGAGCAGTACTTC.

The chain employs TRBV6-1 and TRBJ1-5; a weak D match, TRBD1 (5 bases). The germline V gene has CDR1 MNHNS and CDR2 SASEGT. The CDR3 has 13 residues. Trimming cost V 4 bases and J 7 bases, with 11 bases left between them. As DNA, the CDR3 is TGTGCCAGCAGTGCCAGGGAAGAACAGCCCCAGCATTTT. This gives the protein CASSAREEQPQHF.

The chain employs TRBV7-9 and TRBJ2-7; 10 bases are a match to TRBD2. CDR1 SEHNR and CDR2 FQNEAQ come from the germline V gene (reference sequence). V was pared by 2 bases and J by 5 bases, with 6 bases of the junction left unmatched. The CDR3 covers 15 residues. The chain's CDR3 is CASSLQASGRNEQYF. CDR3 nucleotide sequence: TGTGCCAGCAGCTTACAGGCTAGCGGGAGAAACGAGCAGTACTTC.

This clone is a singleton in its sample. The genes are TRBV7-9 and TRBJ1-1; 9 positions match TRBD1. V lost 1 base to trimming and J lost 1 base; unmatched junction nucleotides: 4. The CDR3 consists of 16 residues. Germline loops: CDR1 SEHNR, CDR2 FQNEAQ (reference sequence). This CDR3 is CASSLDPGQGNTEAFF. CDR3 DNA sequence: TGTGCCAGCAGCTTAGATCCGGGACAGGGGAACACTGAAGCTTTCTTT.

The chain employs TRBV11-2 and TRBJ2-1; no clear D gene. Trimming pared 1 base from V and 1 base from J, leaving 2 bases between. Germline loops: CDR1 SGHAT, CDR2 FQNNGV. The CDR3 contains 13 residues. CDR3 nucleotide sequence: TGTGCCAGCAGCTTAGCTTCCTACAATGAGCAGTTCTTC. This sequence encodes CASSLASYNEQFF.

The rearrangement joins TRBV6-1 to TRBJ1-2, with D unclear. Trimming shortened V by 0 bases and J by 5 bases, and 16 bases separated the two germline ends. CDR3 length equals 16 residues. The germline V gene has CDR1 MNHNS and CDR2 SASEGT. As DNA, the CDR3 is TGTGCCAGCAGTGAAGCAATTTCCGGCCAATATTATGGCTACACCTTC. It specifies CASSEAISGQYYGYTF.

The chain joins TRBV5-1 to TRBJ1-1, with D perhaps TRBD1 (5 bases). V was cut by 2 bases and J by 3 bases, with 11 bases left in between. CDR1 and CDR2 from the germline V gene are SGHRS and YFSETQ. This CDR3 region has 14 residues. The CDR3 loop is CASSFQGRDTEAFF. The DNA of the CDR3 is TGCGCCAGCAGCTTTCAGGGAAGGGACACTGAAGCTTTCTTT.

The chain couples TRBV27 to TRBJ1-1; D is uncertain. V lost 3 bases and J 3 bases, leaving 8 bases between the germline ends. Per the germline V gene, CDR1 is MNHEY and CDR2 is SMNVEV (reference sequence). The CDR3 contains 13 residues. The CDR3 is CASSFQPDTEAFF. For the CDR3, the DNA is TGTGCCAGCAGTTTTCAGCCCGACACTGAAGCTTTCTTT.

The gene calls are TRBV18 and TRBJ2-3; D unresolved. This CDR3 comprises 12 residues. CDR1 and CDR2 from the germline V gene are KGHSH and LQKENI. V was trimmed by 3 bases and J by 9 bases, leaving 10 bases between them. The CDR3 region is CASSPEKRTQYF. CDR3 in DNA: TGTGCCAGCTCACCGGAAAAGAGAACGCAGTATTTT.

This clone appeared a few times. This sequence joins TRBV7-2 and TRBJ2-5, with D perhaps TRBD2 (5 bases). Germline-derived CDR1 and CDR2 are SGHTA and FQGNSA. This CDR3 is 13 amino acids long. V was cut by 3 bases and J by 10 bases, with 15 bases left in between. In nucleotides, the CDR3 is TGTGCCAGCAGCTTCCACGAAAGTGGAGGCCAGTACTTC. Its protein product is CASSFHESGGQYF.

The J gene is TRBJ2-3, the V gene TRBV5-1; TRBD1 might be the D (6 bases). V was clipped by 3 bases and J by 2 bases, with 13 bases between them. The CDR3 totals 15 residues. Germline CDR1 SGHRS, CDR2 YFSETQ. The CDR3 protein is CASSSGQPFTDTQYF. In DNA form, the CDR3 reads TGCGCCAGCAGCTCCGGACAGCCTTTCACAGATACGCAGTATTTT.

V and J are TRBV6-6 and TRBJ2-5; no clear D. Germline loops: CDR1 MNHNY, CDR2 SVGAGI (reference sequence). The CDR3 length is 11 residues. Trimming pared 3 bases from V and 5 bases from J, leaving 4 bases between. CDR3 coding DNA: TGTGCCAGCAGTTATTTGGAGACCCAGTACTTC. As protein: CASSYLETQYF.

Points on this clone: The junction and the germline gene differ at one end; a read error may be behind it. The sample holds other DNA sequences that translate to the same CDR3. The chain combines TRBV7-9 with TRBJ2-3, with 7 bases lining up with TRBD2. There are 17 residues in the CDR3. Germline V gene lookup returns CDR1 SEHNR and CDR2 FQNEAQ (reference sequence). This CDR3 is CASSFGGAGPSTDTQYF. The CDR3 nucleotides read TGTGCCAGCAGCTTCGGGGGAGCGGGGCCTAGCACAGATACACAGTATTTT.

The CDR3 DNA reads as TGTGCCTGGAGTGCTTGGGGAGTCTACGAGCAGTACTTC. It encodes CAWSAWGVYEQYF. The chain joins TRBV30 to TRBJ2-7, with D possibly being TRBD2 (5 bases). Trimming cost V 1 base and J 3 bases, with 10 bases left between them. Per germline, CDR1 GTSNPN and CDR2 SVGIG (reference sequence). This CDR3 is built from 13 residues.

The rearrangement links TRBV19 to TRBJ1-1; the D is unclear. Germline CDR1 LNHDA, CDR2 SQIVND (reference sequence). V was cut by 10 bases and J by 2 bases, with 32 bases left in between. The CDR3 loop spans 19 amino acids. The CDR3 DNA reads TGTGCCATTCTTGCGCGGACCCATTATGAGGTCCTCATAAACACTGAAGCTTTCTTT. This codes for CAILARTHYEVLINTEAFF.